The 17 T cell receptor beta chains presented below share a single source sample, sequenced in a study of CD8 T cells in Susac syndrome. Random-hexamer reverse transcription was applied to roughly 0.5 to 1 ug RNA. A single record per CDR3 protein comes from TCRdb applying MiXCR to the immunoSEQ multiplex PCR reads. The sample lists about 290,000 distinct CDR3 sequences, approximately 91% occurring once. The specimen sequenced was CD8+ T cells from PBMCs. Receptors originate from a human donor with multiple sclerosis.

V gene TRBV11-2 combines with J gene TRBJ2-7; TRBD2 agrees at 7 bases. In germline, CDR1 is SGHAT, CDR2 FQNNGV. V shed 5 bases, J shed 5 bases, and the junction held 12 bases outside the gene matches. CDR3 length equals 15 residues. The CDR3 DNA is TGTGCCAGCAGCGCGACTGGACTAGGGATCCACGAGCAGTACTTC. Protein product: CASSATGLGIHEQYF.

J is TRBJ2-7 and V is TRBV19; TRBD2 matches at 10 bases. The V gene end was trimmed by 6 bases and the J gene end by 2 bases; junction bases not matched to a gene: 4. Per the germline V gene, CDR1 is LNHDA and CDR2 is SQIVND (reference sequence). The CDR3 consists of 14 residues. The CDR3 sequence: CASSLTSGPYEQYF. DNA for the CDR3: TGTGCCAGTAGCCTGACTAGCGGGCCCTACGAGCAGTACTTC.

V is TRBV13 and J is TRBJ1-1; maybe TRBD1 (5 bases). Germline CDR1 reads PRHDT; CDR2 reads FYEKMQ (reference sequence). V lost 4 bases and J lost 5, with 14 bases in between. The CDR3 length is 14 residues. In nucleotides, the CDR3 is TGTGCCAGCAGCTCGGCGGGGGGTTCTACTGAAGCTTTCTTT. Amino acid sequence: CASSSAGGSTEAFF.

V is TRBV6-5 and J is TRBJ2-7, with D perhaps TRBD1 or TRBD2 (5 bases each). The V gene lost 4 bases and the J gene lost 4 bases, with 14 bases spanning the gap. In germline, CDR1 is MNHEY, CDR2 SVGAGI. The CDR3 spans 14 residues. The CDR3: CASSFPGRPYEQYF. CDR3 sequence (DNA): TGTGCCAGCAGTTTTCCGGGACGGCCTTACGAGCAGTACTTC.

The chain recombines TRBV19 with TRBJ2-1; 12 bases are a match to TRBD2. The CDR3 sequence is 15 residues long. The germline V gene encodes CDR1 LNHDA and CDR2 SQIVND (reference sequence). V lost 6 bases to trimming and J lost 5 bases; unmatched junction nucleotides: 5. CDR3 bases: TGTGCCAGTAGACAACTAGCGGGGGGTGACAATGAGCAGTTCTTC. This translates into CASRQLAGGDNEQFF.

V and J are TRBV30 and TRBJ1-2, with D possibly being TRBD1 (5 bases). This CDR3 is built from 13 residues. V was clipped by 1 base and J by 7 bases, with 13 bases between them. From germline, CDR1 is GTSNPN and CDR2 SVGIG (reference sequence). As DNA, the CDR3 is TGTGCCTGGAGTGAGCCTCCGGGGCTTGGCTACACCTTC. It encodes CAWSEPPGLGYTF. Variable domain in full (rest from reference TRBV30 and TRBJ1-2): SQTIHQWPATLVQPVGSPLSLECTVEGTSNPNLYWYRQAAGRGLQLLFYSVGIGQISSEVPQNLSASRPQDRQFILSSKKLLLSDSGFYLCAWSEPPGLGYTFGSGTRLTVV.

The rearrangement joins TRBV2 to TRBJ2-4; TRBD1 might be the D (6 bases). Germline values: CDR1 SNHLY, CDR2 FYNNEI. Trimming removed 0 bases at V and 11 bases at J, with 8 bases between. There are 12 residues in the CDR3. The CDR3 loop reads CASSEAAGVQYF. The CDR3 DNA is TGTGCCAGCAGTGAAGCGGCAGGGGTTCAGTACTTC.

This rearrangement joins TRBV7-2 to TRBJ2-6; no clear D. This CDR3 contains 15 residues. Germline-derived CDR1 and CDR2 are SGHTA and FQGNSA. Between the trimmed V and J ends, which lost 6 bases and 0 bases, there was a span of 9 bases. CDR3 bases: TGTGCCAGCAGTTCCATATCCTCTGGGGCCAACGTCCTGACTTTC. Translated: CASSSISSGANVLTF. The full variable domain, with the rest looked up from reference TRBV7-2 and TRBJ2-6, is GAGVSQSPSNKVTEKGKDVELRCDPISGHTALYWYRQSLGQGLEFLIYFQGNSAPDKSGLPSDRFSAERTGGSVSTLTIQRTQQEDSAVYLCASSSISSGANVLTFGAGSRLTVL.

The gene calls are TRBV20-1 and TRBJ2-7; D is uncertain. Trimming cost V 6 bases and J 1 base, with 13 bases left between them. This CDR3 comprises 13 residues. Germline V CDR1 and CDR2: DFQATT, SNEGSKA (reference sequence). The CDR3 here is CSAIALPSYEQYF. CDR3 in DNA: TGCAGTGCAATAGCCCTACCATCCTACGAGCAGTACTTC.

V usage is TRBV19 and J usage is TRBJ2-1; TRBD2 matches 8 bases. Germline CDR1 LNHDA, CDR2 SQIVND (reference sequence). Trimming removed 7 bases from V and 8 bases from J; junction bases left unmatched: 4. This CDR3 region has 12 residues. The chain's CDR3 is CASTAGADEQFF. The CDR3 DNA reads as TGTGCCAGTACAGCGGGAGCAGATGAGCAGTTCTTC. Full variable domain (rest looked up from reference TRBV19 and TRBJ2-1): DGGITQSPKYLFRKEGQNVTLSCEQNLNHDAMYWYRQDPGQGLRLIYYSQIVNDFQKGDIAEGYSVSREKKESFPLTVTSAQKNPTAFYLCASTAGADEQFFGPGTRLTVL.

The gene calls are TRBV18 and TRBJ1-2; D perhaps matches TRBD1 (6 bases). CDR1 is KGHSH, CDR2 LQKENI, per germline. V lost 2 bases and J lost 4, with 11 bases in between. The CDR3 is 14 residues long. The CDR3: CASSPGGPSYGYTF. The CDR3 DNA follows: TGTGCCAGCTCACCAGGGGGCCCAAGCTATGGCTACACCTTC.

In its sample, this clonotype was seen once. This chain uses TRBV6-5 with TRBJ2-1; a possible D gene is TRBD1 (6 bases). Trimming shortened V by 6 bases and J by 9 bases, and 9 bases separated the two germline ends. Germline lookup yields CDR1 MNHEY and CDR2 SVGAGI. CDR3 length: 11 residues. CDR3 sequence: CASRQGIEQFF. In DNA, the CDR3 is TGTGCCAGCAGACAGGGTATTGAGCAGTTCTTC.

J is TRBJ1-4 and V is TRBV23-1; D gene unclear. TRBV23-1 is an ORF, with its function uncertain. This CDR3 is 14 amino acids long. V lost 4 bases and J lost 5, with 11 bases in between. The CDR3 here is CASSPPRPNEKLFF. DNA of the CDR3: TGCGCCAGCAGTCCCCCTAGGCCGAATGAAAAACTGTTTTTT.

The CDR3 DNA sequence: TGCAGTGCTAGAGTTTCAGTATTTTATGGCTACACCTTC. This sequence encodes CSARVSVFYGYTF. This chain uses TRBV20-1 with TRBJ1-2; D not certain. The CDR3 loop spans 13 amino acids. Trimming pared 1 base from V and 5 bases from J, leaving 11 bases between. Germline-derived CDR1 and CDR2 are DFQATT and SNEGSKA (reference sequence).

The CDR3 reads CASSLDSEIEQYF. CDR3 nucleotides: TGTGCCAGCAGCTTAGACTCGGAGATCGAGCAGTACTTC. V gene TRBV7-6 combines with J gene TRBJ2-7; no reliable D call. The germline CDR1 and CDR2 sequences are SGHVS and FNYEAQ. The CDR3 contains 13 residues. Trimming stripped 1 base from V and 6 bases from J, with 10 bases between.

This chain uses TRBV4-3 with TRBJ2-5; D assignment may be TRBD1 or TRBD2 (6 bases each). The V end lost 5 bases, the J end lost 5 bases, and 18 bases lay between the germline ends. There are 15 residues in the CDR3. In germline, CDR1 is LGHNA, CDR2 YSLEER. CDR3 bases: TGCGCCAGCAGCGAACTCATAGGGGGGCAGGAGACCCAGTACTTC. The encoded protein is CASSELIGGQETQYF.

The V gene is TRBV24-1, the J gene TRBJ2-3; no clear D. The germline CDR1 and CDR2 sequences are KGHDR and SFDVKD. The V gene lost 1 base and the J gene lost 0 bases, with 10 bases spanning the gap. The length of the CDR3 is 16 residues. As DNA, the CDR3 is TGTGCCACCAGTGATTTTAGGGCCGAGAGCACAGATACGCAGTATTTT. Translated, it gives CATSDFRAESTDTQYF.